What follows is one T cell receptor beta chain and its context. The data were taken from a study of shared clonotypes between healthy human individuals. Recent vaccinations or acute infections were absent in the healthy HIV-negative adult donors. Genomic DNA of each subset was evenly split across several immunoSEQ plates. When replicate PCRs were run on sorted subsets, they used about 200 ng DNA, about 30,000 T cell genomes. Produced via immunoSEQ multiplex PCR; TCRdb's table is partial and in-frame only. This sample has about 990,000 clones; around 82% occur once, and the top ten carry 0.5% to 0.65%. The V gene end was trimmed by 6 bases and the J gene end by 5 bases; junction bases not matched to a gene: 9. From germline, CDR1 is MDHEN and CDR2 SYDVKM. The CDR3 spans 16 residues.

This clonotype was obtained from a man younger than 35 in good health. Some clones in this sample may be carry-over from other donors' samples. Sequenced material: memory CD4+ T cells from PBMCs. Subset denoted: CD45RA-negative fraction. The chain is built from TRBV28 and TRBJ2-2, with TRBD2 identical over 10 bases. Here the CDR3 reads CASSPGGSGRTGELFF. CDR3 in DNA: TGTGCCAGCAGCCCGGGAGGTAGCGGGAGGACCGGGGAGCTGTTTTTT.